Listed below are T cell receptor beta chains from one sample, sequenced in a study of T cells and Merkel cell carcinoma outcomes. Repertoires were generated with immunoSEQ multiplex PCR, while TCRdb's copy carries only in-frame clones and drops some. The sample records 14,000 or so clones, roughly 92% being singletons. Source material: tumor tissue from Merkel cell carcinoma. The receptors were gathered from a human donor with Merkel cell carcinoma. The CDR3 runs from the conserved cysteine through the conserved F or W. Fields, in order: clone size, D gene, V gene, J gene, CDR3 DNA, CDR3 protein. D genes are given only for firm matches. Size values are once, few and many counts, or a class for expanded clones, and some rows have none.

.,TRBD1,TRBV19,TRBJ1-5,TGTGCCAGTAGCGGGACAGGGGATCAGCCCCAGCATTTT,CASSGTGDQPQHF
.,.,TRBV2,TRBJ2-7,TGTGCCAGCAGTGTCCGGGGGAGCTCCTACGAGCAGTACTTC,CASSVRGSSYEQYF
.,TRBD2,TRBV7-2,TRBJ2-1,TGTGCCAGCAGCTCATCCGGGACTAGCGGGGGGGTGTTGATCTTC,CASSSSGTSGGVLIF
.,.,TRBV7-9,TRBJ2-3,TGTGCCAGCAGCTCCCTCAACACAGATACGCAGTATTTT,CASSSLNTDTQYF
.,.,TRBV5-4,TRBJ1-2,TGTGCCAGCAGAGACAGAGTTATAACTTCAACTATGGGCTACACCTTC,CASRDRVITSTMGYTF
.,.,TRBV5-1,TRBJ2-7,TGCGCCAGCAGCCCTGGGACGGGGAACTTCGAGCAGTACTTC,CASSPGTGNFEQYF
few,.,TRBV29-1,TRBJ1-1,TGCAGCGGTGGCGGGGGGCGAGGCACTGAAGCTTTCTTT,CSGGGGRGTEAFF
.,TRBD2,TRBV9,TRBJ2-3,TGTGCCAGCAGCGTATCTGGGACTAGCGGTAGCACAGATACGCAGTATTTT,CASSVSGTSGSTDTQYF
.,.,TRBV12-5,TRBJ1-2,TGTGCTAGTGGTTTTACCCTGACGGAACCTTATGGCTACACCTTC,CASGFTLTEPYGYTF
.,.,TRBV6-5,TRBJ1-1,TGTGCCAGCAGCACGAACACTGAAGCTTTCTTT,CASSTNTEAFF
once,.,TRBV30,TRBJ1-1,TGTGCCTGGAGTGTATTCGGGGGCACTGAAGCTTTCTTT,CAWSVFGGTEAFF
.,TRBD1,TRBV5-4,TRBJ1-4,TGTGCCAGCAGAGCACAGGGGGGTGGTGAAAAACTGTTTTTT,CASRAQGGGEKLFF
.,TRBD1,TRBV5-4,TRBJ1-6,TGTGTCAGCAGCTTGGCGGACAGGAGGAATTCACCCCTCCACTTT,CVSSLADRRNSPLHF
.,.,TRBV5-4,TRBJ1-2,TGTGCCAGCAGCTTCCGGGACTCGGGGCCCGGCTACACCTTC,CASSFRDSGPGYTF
.,.,TRBV4-2,TRBJ1-4,TGTGCCAGCAGCGAAGAGGTGTTGGGTGCGGAAAAACTGTTTTTT,CASSEEVLGAEKLFF
.,TRBD2,TRBV7-9,TRBJ2-3,TGTGCCAGCAGCACAGGTCGGGGGGGCACAGATACGCAGTATTTT,CASSTGRGGTDTQYF
.,.,TRBV6-5,TRBJ1-2,TGTGCCAGCGGCCACCGTGCGGGCGGGTATGGCTACACCTTC,CASGHRAGGYGYTF
.,.,TRBV30,TRBJ2-5,TGTGCCTGGAGTTTACCGGGACACCGGGGTGAGACCCAGTACTTC,CAWSLPGHRGETQYF
.,.,TRBV5-1,TRBJ2-4,TGCGCCAGCAGCTTGGATTTCAGGGGCACCAAAAACATTCAGTACTTC,CASSLDFRGTKNIQYF
.,.,TRBV25-1,TRBJ1-2,TGTGCCAGCAGTGGCCGGGGGCCTGGCTACACCTTC,CASSGRGPGYTF
.,.,TRBV18,TRBJ1-5,TGTGCCAGCTCAAGGGACGGATATAGCAATCAGCCCCAGCATTTT,CASSRDGYSNQPQHF
.,.,TRBV20-1,TRBJ2-3,TGCAGTGCTGGGCCAGCAAATACGCAGTATTTT,CSAGPANTQYF
.,.,TRBV13,TRBJ2-1,TGTGCCAGCAGCCCCCCCGATATCTCCTACAATGAGCAGTTCTTC,CASSPPDISYNEQFF
.,.,TRBV2,TRBJ2-1,TGTGCCAGCAGTGGGGACTCGCTCGGGTTGTTCTTC,CASSGDSLGLFF
.,.,TRBV29-1,TRBJ2-4,TGCAGCGTTAGGGCGGTACAGAACATTCAGTACTTC,CSVRAVQNIQYF
.,.,TRBV5-6,TRBJ1-6,TGTGCCAGCAGCTTGGTGGTCGGGGGGGATTCACCCCTCCACTTT,CASSLVVGGDSPLHF
.,.,TRBV15,TRBJ2-3,TGTGCCACCAGCAGAGATCTCGGGACCCAGAGGGCAGATACGCAGTATTTT,CATSRDLGTQRADTQYF
.,TRBD2,TRBV4-2,TRBJ2-1,TGTGCCAGCAGCCAAGATCCAGCGGGGGGCTTCACCAACTCCTACAATGAGCAGTTCTTC,CASSQDPAGGFTNSYNEQFF
.,TRBD1,TRBV27,TRBJ2-3,TGTGCCAGCAGTTTATCAGGGGGCGGCTACGATACGCAGTATTTT,CASSLSGGGYDTQYF
once,.,TRBV18,TRBJ2-3,TGTGCCAGCTCACCACCGGGGCAGGGAACAGATACGCAGTATTTT,CASSPPGQGTDTQYF
.,TRBD2,TRBV5-1,TRBJ2-5,TGCGCCAGCAGCCAGGGACTAGCAAAACCGCTCCAAGAGACCCAGTACTTC,CASSQGLAKPLQETQYF
.,TRBD1,TRBV7-9,TRBJ2-7,TGTGCCAGCAGCTTATCCAAGGGGGCTTCCTACGAGCAGTACTTC,CASSLSKGASYEQYF
.,.,TRBV29-1,TRBJ2-3,TGCAGCGTTGAAGTTATAGGGGACCGTCGCACAGATACGCAGTATTTT,CSVEVIGDRRTDTQYF
once,.,TRBV7-9,TRBJ1-5,TGTGCCAGCAGCGCGACCTCGGCGGGCAATCAGCCTCAGCATTTT,CASSATSAGNQPQHF
.,TRBD1,TRBV14,TRBJ2-1,TGTGCCAGCAGCCCGGGGACAGGGGGCTTTCAATTCTTC,CASSPGTGGFQFF
.,.,TRBV9,TRBJ1-3,TGTGCCAGCAGCGTAAGTGGCGACACCATATATTTT,CASSVSGDTIYF
.,.,TRBV5-1,TRBJ2-2,TGCGCCAGCAGCCCCGCCGGCCCGAACACCGGGGAGCTGTTTTTT,CASSPAGPNTGELFF
.,TRBD2,TRBV4-2,TRBJ2-1,TGTGCCAGCAGCCCGACTAGCGGGTCGAGCTCCTACAATGAGCAGTTCTTC,CASSPTSGSSSYNEQFF
.,TRBD1,TRBV18,TRBJ2-7,TGTGCCAGCTCAACCAGACAGGGGAGCTCCTACGAGCAGTACTTC,CASSTRQGSSYEQYF
.,.,TRBV7-9,TRBJ2-4,TGTGCCAGCAGCTTAGGTGGAGGACCCCTAGCCAAAAACATTCAGTACTTC,CASSLGGGPLAKNIQYF
.,.,TRBV9,TRBJ1-1,TGTGCCAGCAGCCGACAGAGAACAAACACTGAAGCTTTCTTT,CASSRQRTNTEAFF
.,.,TRBV18,TRBJ2-1,TGTGCCAGCACCATGACGAGGCAGAGGCAGTCCAACAATGAGCAGTTCTTC,CASTMTRQRQSNNEQFF
.,.,TRBV28,TRBJ2-1,TGTGCCAGCAGTTTAGATGACGGCAATGAGCAGTTCTTC,CASSLDDGNEQFF
.,TRBD2,TRBV18,TRBJ2-1,TGTGCCAGCTCACCACCGAGCCCCGGGGGGAATGAGCAGTTCTTC,CASSPPSPGGNEQFF
.,TRBD1,TRBV28,TRBJ1-2,TGTGCCAGCAGGGGGACCGGGACAGGGCATGGCTACACCTTC,CASRGTGTGHGYTF